The rows below give T cell receptor beta chains drawn from one sample of a study of blood T cell repertoires in COVID-19. Generated by immunoSEQ multiplex PCR, the TCRdb table keeps only in-frame clones and is missing some. The table has 350,000 to 550,000 clones, around 91% seen once. The source material was PBMCs or T cells enriched from blood (not recorded which). The receptor source for this set is a young man who had recovered from COVID-19. CDR3s leave out the opening cysteine and the closing phenylalanine or tryptophan. A D gene is named only where the DNA matches it firmly.

J gene,V gene,D gene,CDR3 protein
TRBJ1-1,TRBV28,TRBD1,ASSWDRAKTEAF
TRBJ1-2,TRBV18,TRBD1,ASSPDRAGYT
TRBJ2-7,TRBV15,-,ATSRDRGEQY
TRBJ2-5,TRBV9,-,ASSGRQTQETQY
TRBJ2-6,TRBV10-2,-,ASSHDRSGANVLT
TRBJ1-2,TRBV29-1,-,SVGQNGYT
TRBJ1-1,TRBV4-1,-,ASSQAPGLTEAF
TRBJ1-4,TRBV19,-,ASTEQGIEKLF
TRBJ2-7,TRBV10-3,TRBD1,AMGQTYEQY
TRBJ2-7,TRBV29-1,TRBD1,SAQSPGQGSSYEQY
TRBJ2-7,TRBV10-1,TRBD2,ASSEAGTYEQY
TRBJ1-1,TRBV7-3,TRBD1,ASSLDRANTEAF
TRBJ1-2,TRBV28,-,ASSTPDGYT